One T cell receptor (beta chain) is described in this entry. The data stem from a study of control samples from healthy donors and cancer patients. The assay was immunoSEQ multiplex PCR, and TCRdb's table has in-frame clones only and misses some. The table lists about 120,000 clones, roughly 84% of them singletons. This receptor was taken from a man aged 18 to 35 in good health. Sample: blood.

The CDR3 region has the DNA TGTGCCAGCAGCTGGCCCGGTCGGGGGATCATTGGCTACACCTTC. It specifies CASSWPGRGIIGYTF. The chain employs TRBV7-2 and TRBJ1-2; D possibly corresponds to TRBD1 (5 bases). Trimming pared 4 bases from V and 7 bases from J, leaving 19 bases between. Germline assignment: CDR1 SGHTA and CDR2 FQGNSA. The length of the CDR3 is 15 residues.